These 30 T cell receptor beta chains share one sample of origin, sequenced in a study of T cells in women clearing cervical HPV infection. The protocol was immunoSEQ multiplex PCR, while the TCRdb copy is restricted to in-frame clones and leaves out a portion. This repertoire includes nearly 35,000 clones. Sample: blood buffy coat. These receptors came from a woman aged 18-70 years with a cervical HPV16 infection that either progressed to CIN3+ or cleared (not recorded which).

On this clone itself: The CDR3 goes on 3 residues after the read ends, and that part is filled in from the germline J gene. The rearrangement links TRBV7-8 to TRBJ2-3, with 10 bases that match TRBD2. The CDR3 is 15 amino acids. From germline, CDR1 is SGHVS and CDR2 FQNEAQ. The DNA read from the CDR3 is TGTGCCAGCAGCCCGGGACTAGCGCCCGAAGAGACG. This gives the protein CASSPGLAPEET. The whole CDR3 protein reads CASSPGLAPEETQYF.

Concerning this clone itself: The read terminates 3 residues ahead of where the CDR3 ends, so the germline J gene completes it. The V and J genes are TRBV2 and TRBJ1-4, with D possibly matching TRBD1 (5 bases). The CDR3 is made up of 16 amino acids. Germline values: CDR1 SNHLY, CDR2 FYNNEI. The CDR3 loop is CASSEARRAGANVLFF. The part of the CDR3 DNA that was read is TGTGCCAGCAGTGAAGCGCGCAGGGCTGGGGCCAACGTA.

With respect to this clone: The read falls 3 residues short of the CDR3 end, and the missing part is taken from the germline J gene. V and J are TRBV5-1 and TRBJ1-4; 8 bases line up with TRBD1. The junction had 5 bases not matched to a gene; V was cut back by 0 bases and J by 7 bases. The germline CDR1 and CDR2 sequences are SGHRS and YFSETQ. The CDR3 runs 15 residues. The DNA read from the CDR3 is TGCGCCAGCAGCTTGGTCGGGACAGGAGGTGAAAAA. This codes for CASSLVGTGGEK. From start to end, the CDR3 is CASSLVGTGGEKLFF.

With respect to this clone: From the germline J gene comes the end of the CDR3, since the read stops 3 residues before it. The rearrangement links TRBV7-6 to TRBJ2-3, with a tentative D call TRBD2 (5 bases). The germline V gene has CDR1 SGHVS and CDR2 FNYEAQ. This CDR3 region has 18 residues. This CDR3 reads CASSSGVGRGFRGLPQYF. CDR3 bases read: TGTGCCAGCAGCTCAGGAGTCGGGCGCGGGTTTCGTGGGCTGCCG. The full variable domain, completed using reference TRBV7-6 and TRBJ2-3, is GAGVSQSPRYKVTKRGQDVALRCDPISGHVSLYWYRQALGQGPEFLTYFNYEAQQDKSGLPNDRFSAERPEGSISTLTIQRTEQRDSAMYRCASSSGVGRGFRGLPQYFGPGTRLTVL.

The CDR3 protein is CASSFVQGENIQYF. CDR3 bases read: TGTGCCAGCAGCTTCGTACAGGGAGAAAACATT. The rearrangement links TRBV7-2 to TRBJ2-4; D possibly corresponds to TRBD1 (6 bases). Sequencing ends 3 residues short of the CDR3 end; the germline J gene provides the rest. Germline CDR1 reads SGHTA; CDR2 reads FQGNSA. V was shortened by 3 bases and J by 5 bases, with 11 bases between the two germline ends. The CDR3 sequence is 14 residues long. The whole variable domain, remainder taken from reference TRBV7-2 and TRBJ2-4, is GAGVSQSPSNKVTEKGKDVELRCDPISGHTALYWYRQSLGQGLEFLIYFQGNSAPDKSGLPSDRFSAERTGGSVSTLTIQRTQQEDSAVYLCASSFVQGENIQYFGAGTRLSVL.

Remarks on this clone: Read sequence stops 3 residues before the CDR3 end, and the germline J gene provides the missing end. The rearrangement uses TRBV7-3 and TRBJ2-1; 7 bases match TRBD2. The length of the CDR3 is 15 residues. The germline V gene has CDR1 SGHTA and CDR2 FQGTGA. Losses at the gene ends were 5 bases for V and 4 bases for J; bases not matched to a gene: 8. Incomplete CDR3 DNA: TGTGCCAGCAGCGTATGGGCGGGGGAATACAATGAG. Its protein is CASSVWAGEYNE. The complete CDR3 reads CASSVWAGEYNEQFF.

In the case of this clone: From the germline J gene comes the end of the CDR3, since the read stops 3 residues before it. V usage is TRBV7-6 and J usage is TRBJ2-3, with D perhaps matching TRBD2 (6 bases). Between the trimmed V and J ends, which lost 5 bases and 3 bases, there was a span of 15 bases. Germline lookup yields CDR1 SGHVS and CDR2 FNYEAQ. This CDR3 has 15 amino acids. The CDR3 is CASSPSSVKTDTQYF. The part of the CDR3 DNA that was read is TGTGCCAGCAGCCCCTCTAGCGTAAAGACAGATACG.

Regarding this clone: The read ends 3 residues before the CDR3 terminus; that terminus is restored from the germline J gene. The V gene is TRBV5-6, the J gene TRBJ1-2, with 7 bases identical to TRBD1. CDR3 size: 15 residues. Trimming removed 1 base from V and 7 bases from J; junction bases left unmatched: 10. Germline V gene lookup returns CDR1 SGHDT and CDR2 YYEEEE. This chain's CDR3 is CASSLSSGTVAGYTF. The CDR3 bases that were read are TGTGCCAGCAGCTTGTCTTCCGGGACAGTGGCTGGC.

On this clone itself: The read finishes 3 residues shy of the CDR3 end, and the germline J gene is used to complete it. This chain connects TRBV4-2 to TRBJ2-7, with TRBD1 matching 11 bases. CDR1 is LGHNA, CDR2 YNFKEQ, per germline. The CDR3 runs to 15 residues. Trimming cost V 4 bases and J 2 bases; bases outside gene matches: 4. CDR3 bases read: TGTGCCAGCAGCCTAGGGACAGGGGGGGCCTACGAG. Its translation: CASSLGTGGAYE. The full-length CDR3 reads as CASSLGTGGAYEQYF.

Notes on this clone: The DNA ends 3 residues before the CDR3 does, and the rest of the CDR3 is filled in from the germline J gene. This sequence joins TRBV7-9 and TRBJ1-1; unclear D gene. Per germline, CDR1 SEHNR and CDR2 FQNEAQ (reference sequence). CDR3 size: 11 residues. The sequenced CDR3 bases are TGTGCCAGCATCGAGCGGGAGGTA. It encodes CASIEREV. The whole CDR3 protein is CASIEREVAFF.

Concerning this clone: The read stops 3 residues short of the end of the CDR3; the missing end is completed from the germline J gene. The chain uses TRBV7-9 and TRBJ1-1; tentative D call: TRBD1 (5 bases). The length of the CDR3 is 14 residues. Trimming removed 7 bases at V and 1 base at J, with 13 bases between. Germline CDR1 is SEHNR and CDR2 is FQNEAQ (reference sequence). The CDR3 loop is CASTLFQGNTEAFF. The sequenced CDR3 bases are TGTGCCAGCACCCTCTTTCAGGGGAACACTGAA.

Concerning this clone: The missing CDR3 end, 3 residues past where the read stops, is filled in from the germline J gene. This chain links TRBV2 with TRBJ2-2; TRBD1 agrees at 8 bases. The V gene's germline CDR1 is SNHLY and CDR2 FYNNEI. The CDR3 has 15 amino acids. CDR3 DNA, as far as it was read: TGTGCCAGCAGTGCGCGAACAGGGGGTCGGGAAAAG. Translating gives CASSARTGGREK. The full CDR3 protein reads CASSARTGGREKLFF.

Note on this clone: The DNA ends 3 residues before the CDR3 does, and the rest of the CDR3 is filled in from the germline J gene. The chain couples TRBV30 to TRBJ2-3, with D possibly being TRBD1 (5 bases). The CDR3 totals 15 residues. Germline V gene lookup returns CDR1 GTSNPN and CDR2 SVGIG (reference sequence). The CDR3 region is CAWSLGVQPNQPQYF. The part of the CDR3 DNA that was read is TGTGCCTGGAGTCTAGGGGTACAGCCCAATCAGCCG.

A note on this clone: The sequence runs out 3 residues before the end of the CDR3; the remainder is reconstructed from the germline J gene. The J gene is TRBJ2-7, the V gene TRBV29-1; 10 bases are shared with TRBD1. J lost 4 bases, V lost 6 bases, and 3 bases had no gene match. CDR1 and CDR2 (germline): SQVTM, ANQGSEA. This CDR3 has 12 residues. The sequenced CDR3 bases are TGCAGCGTCGGGACAGGGGCATACGAG. The encoded protein is CSVGTGAYE. In full, the CDR3 reads CSVGTGAYEQYF.

Concerning this clone itself: The CDR3 goes on 3 residues after the read ends, and that part is filled in from the germline J gene. This sequence joins TRBV2 and TRBJ2-1, with 8 bases aligning to TRBD2. CDR1 and CDR2 (germline): SNHLY, FYNNEI. CDR3 length: 16 residues. Trimming took 3 bases from V and 7 from J; bases not matched to a gene: 11. The DNA read from the CDR3 is TGTGCCAGCAGTGAGCTTCGAGCGGGAGAGGGTAATGAG. This gives the protein CASSELRAGEGNE. The CDR3 as a whole reads CASSELRAGEGNEQFF.

Comments on this clone: The read finishes 3 residues shy of the CDR3 end, and the germline J gene is used to complete it. The chain employs TRBV7-9 and TRBJ2-3; D may be TRBD2 (6 bases). From germline, CDR1 is SEHNR and CDR2 FQNEAQ (reference sequence). The ends were cut back, 2 bases at V and 2 bases at J, with 11 bases in the middle. This CDR3 has 15 amino acids. The DNA read from the CDR3 is TGTGCCAGCAGCTTAAGTAGCGGCCCCACAGATACG. It is translated as CASSLSSGPTDT. The complete CDR3 reads CASSLSSGPTDTQYF.

Regarding this clone: The read comes to an end 3 residues before the CDR3 does, leaving the germline J gene to fill in the end. V and J are TRBV20-1 and TRBJ2-4; 10 bases are shared with TRBD2. Germline V gives CDR1 DFQATT, CDR2 SNEGSKA (reference sequence). Trimming removed 2 bases from V and 8 bases from J; junction bases left unmatched: 9. The CDR3 extends over 15 amino acids. This CDR3 reads CSARKASGSMDIQYF. The CDR3 DNA, read in part, is TGCAGTGCTAGAAAGGCTAGCGGGAGTATGGACATT.

Note on this clone: The observed sequence ends 3 residues before the CDR3 terminus, with the missing tail filled in from the germline J gene. The chain employs TRBV7-2 and TRBJ2-5, with TRBD2 identical over 12 bases. CDR1 and CDR2 (germline): SGHTA, FQGNSA. J lost 6 bases, V lost 2 bases, and 1 base had no gene match. This CDR3 spans 14 amino acids. The CDR3 spells CASSLTSGGQTQYF. CDR3 DNA (partial): TGTGCCAGCAGCTTAACTAGCGGGGGGCAGACC. Full variable domain (remainder filled in from reference TRBV7-2 and TRBJ2-5): GAGVSQSPSNKVTEKGKDVELRCDPISGHTALYWYRQSLGQGLEFLIYFQGNSAPDKSGLPSDRFSAERTGGSVSTLTIQRTQQEDSAVYLCASSLTSGGQTQYFGPGTRLLVL.

About this clone: The read gets to within 3 residues of the CDR3 end, and the germline J gene fills in the rest. V gene TRBV5-1 combines with J gene TRBJ2-5; unclear D gene. The CDR3 totals 12 residues. Germline lookup yields CDR1 SGHRS and CDR2 YFSETQ. The sequenced CDR3 bases are TGCGCCAGCAGCCCCCGCACAGATACC. This codes for CASSPRTDT. The CDR3, in full, reads CASSPRTDTQYF.

As for this clone: The sequence runs out 3 residues before the end of the CDR3; the remainder is reconstructed from the germline J gene. The rearrangement joins TRBV19 to TRBJ2-5, with no clear D. V was shortened by 1 base and J by 1 base, with 4 bases between the two germline ends. The germline V gene encodes CDR1 LNHDA and CDR2 SQIVND (reference sequence). This CDR3 contains 13 residues. Incomplete CDR3 DNA: TGTGCCAGTAGTATAGGCAGCCAAGAGACC. Translation gives CASSIGSQET. The full CDR3 protein is CASSIGSQETQYF.

As regards this clone: The missing CDR3 end, 3 residues past where the read stops, is filled in from the germline J gene. The chain uses TRBV5-1 and TRBJ2-5; 9 bases match TRBD2. V was clipped by 5 bases and J by 2 bases; unmatched bases: 4. The CDR3 is 14 residues long. Per the germline V gene, CDR1 is SGHRS and CDR2 is YFSETQ. CDR3 DNA (partial): TGCGCCAGCAGACTAGCGGGCCGACAAGAGACC. This translates into CASRLAGRQET. The entire CDR3 protein is CASRLAGRQETQYF.

Comment on this clone: The read ends 3 residues before the CDR3 terminus; that terminus is restored from the germline J gene. The V and J genes are TRBV7-6 and TRBJ2-2, with D possibly being TRBD2 (6 bases). V was clipped by 5 bases and J by 4 bases, with 17 bases between them. From germline, CDR1 is SGHVS and CDR2 FNYEAQ. The length of the CDR3 is 16 residues. The CDR3 here is CASSDGGGRVTGELFF. CDR3 bases read: TGTGCCAGCAGCGACGGGGGAGGCAGGGTCACCGGGGAG.

Comments on this clone: The read finishes 3 residues shy of the CDR3 end, and the germline J gene is used to complete it. The same CDR3 is also encoded by other DNA sequences in this sample. V gene TRBV5-1 combines with J gene TRBJ1-3; D not resolved. The CDR3 totals 15 residues. Per the germline V gene, CDR1 is SGHRS and CDR2 is YFSETQ. Trimming took off 4 bases at V and 0 bases at J, with 11 bases between the two ends. The CDR3 loop reads CASSDFYSSGNTIYF. The CDR3 bases that were read are TGCGCCAGCAGCGATTTTTACAGCTCTGGAAACACC.

Comment on this clone: The read halts 3 residues ahead of the CDR3 end, with the missing end drawn from the germline J gene. The chain uses TRBV2 and TRBJ2-1, with 13 bases that match TRBD2. This CDR3 spans 14 amino acids. Per the germline V gene, CDR1 is SNHLY and CDR2 is FYNNEI. With 8 bases clipped from V and 8 bases from J, the junction kept 6 bases outside the gene matches. The chain's CDR3 is CASSGLAGFHEQFF. The covered CDR3 bases are TGTGCCAGCTCGGGACTAGCGGGATTCCATGAG.

Partial CDR3 DNA: TGTGCCAGCAGCCCTATCACAGGGGGCAAAGGCTCTGGGGCCAACGTC. Its translation: CASSPITGGKGSGANV. The whole CDR3 reads CASSPITGGKGSGANVLTF. V gene TRBV28 combines with J gene TRBJ2-6; TRBD1 aligns across 9 bases. The CDR3 end is not reached by the read, which stops 3 residues before it; the germline J gene fills it in. With V trimmed by 6 bases and J by 0 bases, 12 bases remained unmatched. The CDR3 spans 19 residues. CDR1 MDHEN and CDR2 SYDVKM come from the germline V gene.

Remarks on this clone: The missing CDR3 end, 3 residues past where the read stops, is filled in from the germline J gene. This chain uses TRBV7-8 with TRBJ1-2, with TRBD1 as a possible D gene (5 bases). V gave up 5 bases and J gave up 5 bases, with 15 bases separating them. This CDR3 is 14 amino acids long. Germline values: CDR1 SGHVS, CDR2 FQNEAQ. This chain's CDR3 is CASSDYGTEYGYTF. CDR3 bases read: TGTGCCAGCAGCGACTACGGGACTGAGTATGGC.

Notes on this clone: The CDR3 goes on 3 residues after the read ends, and that part is filled in from the germline J gene. The chain uses TRBV7-3 and TRBJ2-1; maybe TRBD2 (6 bases). Germline CDR1 reads SGHTA; CDR2 reads FQGTGA. The germline V and J ends were trimmed by 5 bases and 6 bases, with 17 bases remaining between them. The length of the CDR3 is 15 residues. The sequenced part of the CDR3 DNA is TGTGCCAGCAGCCCCGGACGGGAGAGGGGCAATGAG. Translation gives CASSPGRERGNE. The full CDR3 is CASSPGRERGNEQFF.

On this clone: The read finishes 3 residues shy of the CDR3 end, and the germline J gene is used to complete it. This sequence joins TRBV10-2 and TRBJ2-7, with D possibly being TRBD1 (6 bases). This CDR3 contains 13 residues. V dropped 3 bases and J dropped 3 bases, with 9 bases sitting between them. Germline-derived CDR1 and CDR2 are WSHSY and SAAADI. CDR3 protein: CASSEQGNYEQYF. The covered CDR3 bases are TGCGCCAGCAGTGAACAGGGCAACTACGAG.

A note on this clone: The read falls 3 residues short of the CDR3 end, and the missing part is taken from the germline J gene. The V and J genes are TRBV2 and TRBJ2-3, with D maybe TRBD1 (5 bases). The CDR3 sequence is 16 residues long. Germline values: CDR1 SNHLY, CDR2 FYNNEI. The part of the CDR3 DNA that was read is TGTGCCAGCAGTGAGTCCCCAGGGTATAGCAATCAGCCG. This codes for CASSESPGYSNQP. The whole CDR3 sequence is CASSESPGYSNQPQYF.

As concerns this clone: The read halts 3 residues ahead of the CDR3 end, with the missing end drawn from the germline J gene. The chain joins TRBV19 to TRBJ2-5; the D is unclear. This CDR3 region has 17 residues. Trimming took off 0 bases at V and 4 bases at J, with 18 bases between the two ends. CDR1 is LNHDA, CDR2 SQIVND, per germline (reference sequence). The CDR3 bases that were read are TGTGCCAGTAGTATAGAAGGTGGGCGATCGAACGCAGAGACC. This encodes CASSIEGGRSNAET. The entire CDR3 protein reads CASSIEGGRSNAETQYF.